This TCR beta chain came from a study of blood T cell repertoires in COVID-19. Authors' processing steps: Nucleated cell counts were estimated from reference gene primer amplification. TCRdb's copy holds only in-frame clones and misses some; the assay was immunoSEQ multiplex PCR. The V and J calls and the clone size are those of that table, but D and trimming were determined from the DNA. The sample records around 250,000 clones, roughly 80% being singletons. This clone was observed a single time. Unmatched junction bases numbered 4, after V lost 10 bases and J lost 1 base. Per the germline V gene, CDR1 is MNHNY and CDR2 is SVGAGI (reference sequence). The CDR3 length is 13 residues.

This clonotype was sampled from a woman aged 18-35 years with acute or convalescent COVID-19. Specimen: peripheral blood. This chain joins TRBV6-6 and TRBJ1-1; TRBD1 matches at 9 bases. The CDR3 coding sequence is TGTGCCACCGGGACAGGGACGAACACTGAAGCTTTCTTT. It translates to CATGTGTNTEAFF.